Listed below are T cell receptor beta chains from one sample, sequenced in a study of CD8+ T cells in alopecia areata. Clones were read by immunoSEQ multiplex PCR, and TCRdb kept only the in-frame ones, dropping some. The top ten clones hold approximately 16% of a sample with 180,000 or so clones, about 54% of them seen once. The source material was CD4+ T cells sorted from blood, sampled at approximately week 60, from a patient treated with tofacitinib. The receptor set was obtained from a human donor with alopecia areata. Each CDR3 is given with its conserved first and last residue. The order of the fields is clone size, V gene, D gene, J gene, CDR3 DNA, CDR3 protein. A D gene is named only where the DNA matches it firmly. Size values are once, few and many counts, or a class for expanded clones, and some rows have none.

>once|TRBV7-9|-|TRBJ1-1
TGTGCCAGCAGCCTGAAGGGGGTTGGTGAAGCTTTCTTT
CASSLKGVGEAFF
>few|TRBV30|-|TRBJ1-4
TGTGCCTGGGATACAGGGATTTTGGGTGAAAAACTGTTTTTT
CAWDTGILGEKLFF
>-|TRBV19|-|TRBJ2-5
TGTGCCAGTAGTATAGGGAGGGGCCTATACTTC
CASSIGRGLYF
>-|TRBV29-1|-|TRBJ2-5
TGCAGCGTTGGAGGCCGGACAAAAGAGACCCAGTACTTC
CSVGGRTKETQYF
>few|TRBV29-1|-|TRBJ2-7
TGCAGCGTTGAGGGGTTAGGGGCAGGGAATTACGAGCAGTACTTC
CSVEGLGAGNYEQYF
>-|TRBV5-1|-|TRBJ2-7
TGCGCCAGCAGCTTGGAGGGCCACTCCTACGAGCAGTACTTC
CASSLEGHSYEQYF
>few|TRBV20-1|-|TRBJ1-4
TGCAGTGCTAGAGTTAATGAAAAACTGTTTTTT
CSARVNEKLFF
>-|TRBV29-1|-|TRBJ1-2
TGCAGCGTAGCCAAAGGGAGGGAAGATGGCTACACCTTC
CSVAKGREDGYTF
>-|TRBV10-3|-|TRBJ2-1
TGTGCCATCAGTGAAGGTTCGAGAATAAGCTCCTACAATGAGCAGTTCTTC
CAISEGSRISSYNEQFF
>few|TRBV2|-|TRBJ1-5
TGTGCCAGCAGATGGACAGACATGAGGGACAATCAGCCCCAGCATTTT
CASRWTDMRDNQPQHF
>-|TRBV7-9|-|TRBJ1-1
TGTGCCAGCAGCTTAGTTGGGCAGGGCCCGCTGGTGGACACTGAAGCTTTCTTT
CASSLVGQGPLVDTEAFF
>few|TRBV14|TRBD1|TRBJ1-2
TGTGCCAGCAGCCCCCTCGGGACAGGGACGAGAGGCTACACCTTC
CASSPLGTGTRGYTF
>-|TRBV30|-|TRBJ1-1
TGTGCCTGGACCACCGACTCTGGGTGGGCTTTCTTT
CAWTTDSGWAFF
>-|TRBV9|-|TRBJ1-2
TGTGCCAGCAGCGTTGGGGCAGAGCCTTATGGCTACACCTTC
CASSVGAEPYGYTF
>few|TRBV29-1|TRBD2|TRBJ2-3
TGCAGCGTCCGGACTAGCGGGCGGGATACGCAGTATTTT
CSVRTSGRDTQYF
>few|TRBV7-2|TRBD1|TRBJ1-5
TGTGCCAGCAGCTCATGGACAGGGGGAGTCCAGCCCCAGCATTTT
CASSSWTGGVQPQHF
>-|TRBV14|TRBD2|TRBJ2-1
TGTGCCAGCAGCCGCCTCCCCCATGGGACTAGCGGGTACAATGAGCAGTTCTTC
CASSRLPHGTSGYNEQFF
>-|TRBV5-1|-|TRBJ2-3
TGCGCCAGCAGCCCGGTTAGAGATACGCAGTATTTT
CASSPVRDTQYF
>once|TRBV11-3|TRBD1|TRBJ1-1
TGTGCCAGCAGCAACTCTTGGACAGGGGGTAGGACTGAAGCTTTCTTT
CASSNSWTGGRTEAFF
>-|TRBV2|TRBD1|TRBJ2-1
TGTGCCAGCAGGGTGGACAGGGAAGAGCAGTTCTTC
CASRVDREEQFF